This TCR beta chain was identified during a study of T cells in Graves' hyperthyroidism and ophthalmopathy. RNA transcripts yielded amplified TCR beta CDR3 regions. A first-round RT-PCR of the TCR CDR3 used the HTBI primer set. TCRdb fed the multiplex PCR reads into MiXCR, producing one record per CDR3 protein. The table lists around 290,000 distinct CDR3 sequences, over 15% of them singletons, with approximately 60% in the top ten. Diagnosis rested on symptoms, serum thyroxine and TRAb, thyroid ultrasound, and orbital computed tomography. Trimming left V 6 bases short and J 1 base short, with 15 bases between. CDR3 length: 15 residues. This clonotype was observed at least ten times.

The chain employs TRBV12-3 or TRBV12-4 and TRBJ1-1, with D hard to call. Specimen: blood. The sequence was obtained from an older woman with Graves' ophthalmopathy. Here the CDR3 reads CASSTTGGRNTEAFF. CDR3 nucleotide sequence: TGTGCCAGCAGCACCACGGGAGGTAGGAACACTGAAGCTTTCTTT.